This record covers a single T cell receptor beta chain. These data originate in a study of shared T cell receptors in the human thymus. Clones were sequenced by immunoSEQ multiplex PCR, and TCRdb holds only the in-frame ones, with some missing. The sample includes about 540,000 clones, around 78% of them seen just once. Germline-derived CDR1 and CDR2 are SGHDT and YYEEEE. The CDR3 consists of 16 residues. With 3 bases clipped from V and 8 bases from J, the junction kept 13 bases outside the gene matches. These same data were also listed under a study on human thymus T cells. From that paper: Healthy Finnish infants undergoing corrective surgery for congenital heart defects were used as donors. Corrective cardiac surgery supplied the resected thymus tissue. Thymic and blood repertoires seemed to show skewed V and J gene use. Related research examined unrelated individuals and reported that their thymic repertoires overlapped highly.

The source is a boy younger than two with a congenital heart defect. V is TRBV5-6 and J is TRBJ1-5; 8 positions match TRBD1. The specimen was thymocytes. CDR3: CASSSVLDRDEKPQHF. The CDR3 DNA reads as TGTGCCAGCAGCTCTGTCCTGGACAGGGACGAAAAGCCCCAGCATTTT.